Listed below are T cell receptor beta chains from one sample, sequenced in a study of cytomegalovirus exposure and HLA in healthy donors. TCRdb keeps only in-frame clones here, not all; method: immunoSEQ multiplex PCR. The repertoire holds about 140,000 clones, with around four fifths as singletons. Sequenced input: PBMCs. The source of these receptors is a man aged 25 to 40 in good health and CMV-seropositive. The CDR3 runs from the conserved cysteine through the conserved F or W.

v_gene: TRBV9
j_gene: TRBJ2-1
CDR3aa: CASSVDDRGAQFF

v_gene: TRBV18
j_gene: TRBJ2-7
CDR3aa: CASSPSEREQYF

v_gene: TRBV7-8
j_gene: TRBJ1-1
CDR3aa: CASSLGILNTEAFF

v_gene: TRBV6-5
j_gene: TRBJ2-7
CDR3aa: CASRPSGSGEQYF

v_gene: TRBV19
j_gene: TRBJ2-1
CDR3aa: CASSIARTGLYNEQFF

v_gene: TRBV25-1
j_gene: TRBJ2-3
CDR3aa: CASSEGTSASTDTQYF

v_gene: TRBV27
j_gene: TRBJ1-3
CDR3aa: CASSPPGQGNTIYF

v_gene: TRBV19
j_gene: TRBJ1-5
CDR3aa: CASSISGNQPQHF

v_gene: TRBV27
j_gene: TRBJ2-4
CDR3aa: CASSLAGTKKNIQYF

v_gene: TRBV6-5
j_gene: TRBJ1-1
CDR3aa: CASSYSVSGGATEAFF

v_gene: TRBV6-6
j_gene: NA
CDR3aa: CASSTTYEQYF

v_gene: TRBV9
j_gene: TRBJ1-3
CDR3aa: CASSVGQSGNTIYF

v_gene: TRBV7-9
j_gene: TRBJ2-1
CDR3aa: CASSSVAVLTGGTNEQFF

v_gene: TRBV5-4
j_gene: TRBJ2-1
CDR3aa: CASSLRAGASSYNEQFF

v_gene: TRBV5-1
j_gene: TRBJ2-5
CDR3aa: CASSPGTSGRETQYF

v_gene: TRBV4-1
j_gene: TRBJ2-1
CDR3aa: CASSQTGTGGNEQFF

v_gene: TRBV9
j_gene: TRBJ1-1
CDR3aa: CASSPEWGGNTEAFF

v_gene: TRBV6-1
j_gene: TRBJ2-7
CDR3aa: CASSPPGQPYEQYF

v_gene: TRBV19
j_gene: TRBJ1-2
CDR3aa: CASSPPGQRNYGYTF

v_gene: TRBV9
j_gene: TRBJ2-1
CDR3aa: CASSVDSRGSYNEQFF

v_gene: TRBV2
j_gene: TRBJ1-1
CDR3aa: CASSAPGGTEAFF

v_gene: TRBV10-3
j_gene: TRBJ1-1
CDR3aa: CAISERQGKITEAFF

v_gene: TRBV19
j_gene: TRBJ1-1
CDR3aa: CASSIQGAPTEAFF

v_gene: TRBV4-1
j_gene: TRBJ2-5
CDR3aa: CASSQSGTAFGEAQYF

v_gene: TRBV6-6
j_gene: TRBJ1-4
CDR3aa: CASSLGTATNEKLFF

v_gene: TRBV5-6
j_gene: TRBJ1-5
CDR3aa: CASSLGSSTGPANQPQHF

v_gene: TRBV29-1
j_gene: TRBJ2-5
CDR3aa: CSVYRGETQYF

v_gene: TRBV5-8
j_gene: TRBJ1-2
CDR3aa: CASSFRTGAQVGGYTF

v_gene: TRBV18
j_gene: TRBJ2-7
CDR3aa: CASSLSGASYEQYF

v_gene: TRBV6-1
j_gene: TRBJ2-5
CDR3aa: CASSGHPGQGPQETQYF

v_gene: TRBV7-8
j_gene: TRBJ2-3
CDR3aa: CATSDSSTDTQYF

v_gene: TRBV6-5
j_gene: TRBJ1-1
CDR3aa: CANPGGGWGKTEAFF

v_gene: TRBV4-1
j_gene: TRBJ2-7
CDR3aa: CASSQVQQDSYEQYF

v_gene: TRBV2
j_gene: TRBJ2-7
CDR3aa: CASGTSGDEQYF

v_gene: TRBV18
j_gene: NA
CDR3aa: CASSPPWTGPRSYEQYF

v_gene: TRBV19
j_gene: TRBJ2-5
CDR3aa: CASRKGQEETQYF

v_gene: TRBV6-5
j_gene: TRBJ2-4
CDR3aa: CASSMGQGKNIQYF

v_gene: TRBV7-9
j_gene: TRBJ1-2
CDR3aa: CASSPTGTSYGYTF

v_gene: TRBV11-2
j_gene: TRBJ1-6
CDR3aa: CASSLDWDRYTVPPLHF

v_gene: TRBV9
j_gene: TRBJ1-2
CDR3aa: CASSATQTGLHGYTF

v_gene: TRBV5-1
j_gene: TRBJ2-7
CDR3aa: CASSRGLAEDYEQYF

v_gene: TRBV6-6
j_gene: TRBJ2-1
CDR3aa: CASRGSGGAINEQFF

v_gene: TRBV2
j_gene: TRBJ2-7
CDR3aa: CASSGDSGYEQYF

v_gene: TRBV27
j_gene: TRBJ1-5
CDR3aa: CASSTHGQGTQHF

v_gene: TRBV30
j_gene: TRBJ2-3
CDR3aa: CAWNRQGSTDTQYF

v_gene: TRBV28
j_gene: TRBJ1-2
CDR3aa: CASSYRDGYTF

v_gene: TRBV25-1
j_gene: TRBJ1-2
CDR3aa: CASSRDREDYGYTF

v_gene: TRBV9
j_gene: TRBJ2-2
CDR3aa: CASSVGTGESGELFF

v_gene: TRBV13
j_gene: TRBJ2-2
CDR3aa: CASSFTGRVPGELFF

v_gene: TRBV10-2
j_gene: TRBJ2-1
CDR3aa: CASSQTSGAYNEQFF

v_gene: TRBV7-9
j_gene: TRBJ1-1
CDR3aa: CSSSLRPNTEAFF

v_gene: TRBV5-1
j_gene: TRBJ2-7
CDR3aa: CASSLDPREQYF